The 3 T cell receptor beta chains below were found in one sample sequenced in a study of early T cells in non-severe SARS-CoV-2 infection. Via MiXCR, TCRdb re-called the 5' RACE reads, giving one row per CDR3 protein. The repertoire includes roughly 77,000 distinct CDR3 sequences, 12% of them detected once, and 4.5% sits in the top ten. Sample: whole blood. The receptor source for this set is an adult who was a healthcare worker with PCR-confirmed SARS-CoV-2 infection or an uninfected control (not recorded which).

This clonotype was seen ten or more times. The chain combines TRBV4-1 with TRBJ2-1; 8 bases are a match to TRBD2. The V and J ends lost 2 bases and 7 bases, in that order; junction bases with no gene match: 19. This CDR3 has 19 residues. Germline CDR1 reads MGHRA; CDR2 reads YSYEKL. The CDR3 region is CASSQRSWSGGPFGNEQFF. In nucleotides, the CDR3 is TGCGCCAGCAGCCAAAGATCCTGGAGCGGGGGTCCCTTCGGGAATGAGCAGTTCTTC.

This clonotype was found many times. V and J are TRBV18 and TRBJ2-3, with a tentative D call TRBD1 (6 bases). V lost 6 bases, J lost 2 bases, and 12 bases lay in between. CDR1 is KGHSH, CDR2 LQKENI, per germline. This CDR3 is built from 14 residues. In DNA form, the CDR3 reads TGTGCCAGCTCCCTAGGGGGACCCACAGATACGCAGTATTTT. This encodes CASSLGGPTDTQYF.

The chain links TRBV7-8 to TRBJ2-5; D tentatively reads TRBD1 or TRBD2 (5 bases each). Germline V CDR1 and CDR2: SGHVS, FQNEAQ. This CDR3 has 15 amino acids. Trimming left V 5 bases short and J 3 bases short, with 16 bases between. This CDR3 reads CASSISGTQKETQYF. CDR3 nucleotides: TGTGCCAGCAGCATTTCCGGGACGCAGAAAGAGACCCAGTACTTC.